This T cell receptor beta chain was captured in a study of cytomegalovirus exposure and HLA in healthy donors. CDR1 and CDR2 (germline): MNHEY, SMNVEV (reference sequence). Trimming took 5 bases from V and 1 from J, leaving 12 bases between them. The CDR3 runs 14 residues. The PCR contained 60 Vbeta and 13 Jbeta primers. The protocol was immunoSEQ multiplex PCR, while the TCRdb copy is restricted to in-frame clones and leaves out a portion. Of about 140,000 clones detected, around three quarters appear once; the ten largest clones hold around 1.9%. As concerns this clone: Its antigen is not known.

Study-wide results and caveats: For most TCR beta V segments, an earlier analysis put the productive rate at about 87% or about 30% of the time. Excluded: some indistinguishable V segments such as TRBV6-2 and TRBV6-3. Later analysis demonstrated an association between a missense DCLRE1C variant and TCR beta V- and J-gene trimming. Differences between HLA loci emerged in a later analysis of TCR association rates, with DRB1 most and HLA-C fewest.

Sequencing used PBMCs. This rearrangement joins TRBV27 to TRBJ2-7, with D perhaps matching TRBD2 (6 bases). The clonotype originates from a middle-aged man in good health and CMV-seronegative. CDR3 bases: TGTGCCAGCAGTCTCAGCGGGCCTTCCTACGAGCAGTACTTC. This gives the protein CASSLSGPSYEQYF.